The 2 T cell receptor beta chains below come from one sample, sequenced in a study of OX40 agonist ivuxolimab in advanced cancers. The repertoire was sequenced with immunoSEQ multiplex PCR; TCRdb's copy has only in-frame clones and lacks some. The table has about 120,000 clones, over 75% seen once. The sample here was CD4+ or CD8+ T cells sorted from blood, taken in a trial of the OX40 agonist ivuxolimab. These receptors came from an adult with an advanced solid tumor such as melanoma, head and neck, liver or kidney cancer.

The count of this clone is one. V is TRBV30 and J is TRBJ2-1; D is undetermined. Germline V gene data show CDR1 as GTSNPN and CDR2 as SVGIG (reference sequence). The germline V and J ends were trimmed by 4 bases and 2 bases, with 12 bases remaining between them. The CDR3 consists of 14 residues. The CDR3 DNA reads as TGTGCCTGGAATCGAAGAGAAACCTACAATGAGCAGTTCTTC. It codes for CAWNRRETYNEQFF.

This clone was seen only once. This chain joins TRBV28 and TRBJ2-2, with 12 positions matching TRBD1. V trimming: 5 bases; J trimming: 7 bases; junction bases outside the gene matches: 8. CDR1 is MDHEN, CDR2 SYDVKM, per germline. CDR3 length: 16 residues. The DNA of the CDR3 is TGTGCCAGCAGTGCGATGGGACAGGGGGCACGCGGGGAGCTGTTTTTT. This codes for CASSAMGQGARGELFF.